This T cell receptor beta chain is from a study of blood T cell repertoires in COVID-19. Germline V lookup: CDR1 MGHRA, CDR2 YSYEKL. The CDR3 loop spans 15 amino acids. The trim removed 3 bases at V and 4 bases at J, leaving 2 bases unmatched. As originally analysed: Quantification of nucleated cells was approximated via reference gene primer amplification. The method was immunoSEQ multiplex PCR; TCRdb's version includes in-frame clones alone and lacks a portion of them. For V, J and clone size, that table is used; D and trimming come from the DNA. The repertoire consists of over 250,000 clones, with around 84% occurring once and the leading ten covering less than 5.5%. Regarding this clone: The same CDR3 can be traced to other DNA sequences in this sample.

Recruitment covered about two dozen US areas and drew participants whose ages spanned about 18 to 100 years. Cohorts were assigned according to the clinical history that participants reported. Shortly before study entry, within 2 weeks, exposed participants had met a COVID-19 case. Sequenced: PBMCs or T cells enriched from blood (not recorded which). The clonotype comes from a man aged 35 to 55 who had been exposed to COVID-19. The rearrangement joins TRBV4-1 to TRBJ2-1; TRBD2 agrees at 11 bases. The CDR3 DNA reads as TGCGCCAGCAGCCAGGGACTAGCGGCATACAATGAGCAGTTCTTC. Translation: CASSQGLAAYNEQFF.